This TCR beta chain appears in the sequencing data of a study of shared clonotypes between healthy human individuals. Study-wide results and limits: Clonotypes shared by all four donors outscored non-shared clonotypes in generation probability.

From germline, CDR1 is SGHAT and CDR2 FQNNGV. The CDR3 totals 14 residues. V lost 0 bases, J lost 4 bases, and 9 bases lay in between. Sequencing was performed with immunoSEQ multiplex PCR; in TCRdb, only in-frame clones are kept and a portion is missing. Counted here are 1,400,000 or so clones, 97% to 99% occurring once; the ten biggest clones make up roughly 0.35%. Comments on this clone: Antigen: not known.

The gene calls are TRBV11-2 and TRBJ2-5; possible D gene TRBD2, 7 bases. The sequence came from a man aged 30 to 45 in good health. Sequencing used naive CD4+ T cells sorted from blood. Sample subset: CD45RA+ positively selected. The CDR3 DNA reads as TGTGCCAGCAGCTTAGATAGGGGGGGAGAGACCCAGTACTTC. It translates to CASSLDRGGETQYF.